This T cell receptor beta chain is from a study of blood T cell repertoires in COVID-19. Study information: PBMCs, B-cell-depleted T cells, or T cells were the source of the cDNA or gDNA that made up the material.

Clones were sequenced by immunoSEQ multiplex PCR, and TCRdb holds only the in-frame ones, with some missing. The data contain 75,000 to 100,000 clones, more than 75% of them singletons. The V end lost 5 bases, the J end lost 8 bases, and 15 bases lay between the germline ends. The CDR3 contains 13 residues. The J gene is TRBJ1-2, the V gene TRBV12-3 or TRBV12-4; no reliable D call. The source of this sequence is a human donor in a cohort sampled during active COVID-19. The sequenced sample consisted of peripheral blood. The chain's CDR3 is CASSLQRLGGYTF. The CDR3 DNA is TGTGCCAGCAGTCTCCAGCGGCTCGGAGGCTACACCTTC.